Listed below are T cell receptor beta chains from one sample, sequenced in a study of CD8+CD57+ T cells in acquired aplastic anemia. TCRdb re-called the reads through MiXCR, storing one row per CDR3 protein. The table lists some 180,000 distinct CDR3 sequences, roughly 63% of them singletons. The sequencing input was sorted CD4+, CD8+, or CD8+CD57+ T cells (not recorded which) from PBMCs. These receptors came from a human donor with aplastic anemia. The CDR3 runs from the conserved cysteine through the conserved F or W. Each record gives: V gene, clone size, J gene, D gene, CDR3 DNA, CDR3 protein. D genes are given only for firm matches. Part of the rows lack a size; the others show once, few, many or a class for expanded clones.

V: TRBV7-9
size: -
J: TRBJ1-5
D: -
DNA: TGTGCCAGCAGCCAGCAGGGAAGTCAGCCCCAGCATTTT
CDR3: CASSQQGSQPQHF

V: TRBV11-2
size: many
J: TRBJ2-1
D: TRBD2
DNA: TGTGCCAGCAGCCGACGGACTAGCGGGGGGCCTCTAGGCGAGCAGTTCTTC
CDR3: CASSRRTSGGPLGEQFF

V: TRBV20-1
size: -
J: TRBJ2-5
D: TRBD2
DNA: TGCAGTGCTAGAGAAACCGCGGGAGGAATAGCGGAGACCCAGTACTTC
CDR3: CSARETAGGIAETQYF

V: TRBV24-1
size: -
J: TRBJ2-1
D: TRBD2
DNA: TGTGCCACCAGTGCCCGATCCGGACTAGAGGGTAATGAGCAGTTCTTC
CDR3: CATSARSGLEGNEQFF

V: TRBV7-2
size: -
J: TRBJ1-2
D: -
DNA: TGTGCCAGCAGCCCCTCCGTGGCGGTCGGCTACACCTTC
CDR3: CASSPSVAVGYTF

V: TRBV2
size: many
J: TRBJ1-2
D: -
DNA: TGTGCCACCAGAGGGGGGTTTTTAAGGGGCTACACCTTC
CDR3: CATRGGFLRGYTF

V: TRBV7-8
size: -
J: TRBJ1-1
D: -
DNA: TGTGCCAGCACAATAGAACGTCTGAACACTGAAGCTTTCTTT
CDR3: CASTIERLNTEAFF

V: TRBV24-1
size: few
J: TRBJ1-2
D: TRBD1
DNA: TGTGCCACCAGTGAGCCCGGGACAGGGGAGGGCTATGGCTACACCTTC
CDR3: CATSEPGTGEGYGYTF

V: TRBV7-2
size: once
J: TRBJ1-1
D: TRBD1
DNA: TGTGCCAGCAGTCTTTGGGGAGGGGGCATAACTGAAGCTTTCTTT
CDR3: CASSLWGGGITEAFF

V: TRBV7-9
size: -
J: TRBJ2-1
D: -
DNA: TGTGCCAGCAGCGCTACTAGCAATGAGCAGTTCTTC
CDR3: CASSATSNEQFF

V: TRBV7-9
size: -
J: TRBJ2-7
D: TRBD2
DNA: TGTGCCAGCAGTTCCCCGCCTAGCGGGAGAACCTACGAGCAGTACTTC
CDR3: CASSSPPSGRTYEQYF

V: TRBV9
size: -
J: TRBJ2-3
D: TRBD2
DNA: TGTGCCAGCAGCGCTCGGGGGGGCCTCCCAGATACGCAGTATTTT
CDR3: CASSARGGLPDTQYF

V: TRBV20-1
size: -
J: TRBJ2-7
D: -
DNA: TGCAGTGCTGGGGCTACCTACGAGCAGTACTTC
CDR3: CSAGATYEQYF

V: TRBV12-3/TRBV12-4
size: many
J: TRBJ2-7
D: TRBD2
DNA: TGTGCCAGCAGCTACTCGGGACTAGCCCCCTACGAGCAGTACTTC
CDR3: CASSYSGLAPYEQYF

V: TRBV24-1
size: many
J: TRBJ1-3
D: -
DNA: TGTGCCACCAGTGATTCAAAAAGTCCCGGAAACACCATATATTTT
CDR3: CATSDSKSPGNTIYF

V: TRBV10-3
size: -
J: TRBJ2-1
D: -
DNA: TGTGCCATCAGTGAGACGGGAAATGAGCAGTTCTTC
CDR3: CAISETGNEQFF

V: TRBV7-9
size: -
J: TRBJ2-3
D: -
DNA: TGTGCCAGCGGGGGCTCGGGCACAGATACGCAGTATTTT
CDR3: CASGGSGTDTQYF

V: TRBV7-8
size: -
J: TRBJ1-2
D: TRBD1
DNA: TGTGCCAGCAGCCCAACGGGACAGGGGCCTCTACAGGTGGGCTACACCTTC
CDR3: CASSPTGQGPLQVGYTF

V: TRBV2
size: many
J: TRBJ2-7
D: -
DNA: TGTGCCAGCAGCTCCCCTAACACACCGTACGAGCAGTACTTC
CDR3: CASSSPNTPYEQYF

V: TRBV30
size: many
J: TRBJ2-2
D: TRBD2
DNA: TGTGCCTGGAGTGTACCGGGGGGGGACACCGGGGAGCTGTTTTTT
CDR3: CAWSVPGGDTGELFF

V: TRBV10-3
size: -
J: TRBJ2-3
D: -
DNA: TGTGCCATTAGCTCAGGGGTCGGGACAGATACGCAGTATTTT
CDR3: CAISSGVGTDTQYF

V: TRBV5-5
size: few
J: TRBJ1-6
D: -
DNA: TGTGCCAGCAGCGACGCGGGGGGGACGGCCACCAGGTCACCCCTCCACTTT
CDR3: CASSDAGGTATRSPLHF

V: TRBV7-6
size: many
J: TRBJ1-6
D: -
DNA: TGTGCCAGCAGCCCACCGAATTCACCCCTCCACTTT
CDR3: CASSPPNSPLHF

V: TRBV15
size: -
J: TRBJ2-5
D: -
DNA: TGTGCCACCAGCAGGGGTGGATACCAAGAGACCCAGTACTTC
CDR3: CATSRGGYQETQYF

V: TRBV10-2
size: -
J: TRBJ2-7
D: -
DNA: TGCGCCAGCAGTGACCAAGGGGAAGGGTACGAGCAGTACTTC
CDR3: CASSDQGEGYEQYF

V: TRBV7-6
size: -
J: TRBJ2-1
D: -
DNA: TGTGCCAGCAGCTTAGGACTGACAGGTTACAATGAGCAGTTCTTC
CDR3: CASSLGLTGYNEQFF

V: TRBV5-8
size: many
J: TRBJ1-6
D: -
DNA: TGTGCCAGCAGCTTGGGACATACAAATTCACCCCTCCACTTT
CDR3: CASSLGHTNSPLHF

V: TRBV10-3
size: -
J: TRBJ2-1
D: -
DNA: TGTGCCATCAGTGGCGTGCGTGAGCAGTTCTTC
CDR3: CAISGVREQFF

V: TRBV28
size: -
J: TRBJ2-5
D: -
DNA: TGTGTCAGCTCCCCCGTGGCAGGAGGAGAGACCCAGTACTTC
CDR3: CVSSPVAGGETQYF

V: TRBV15
size: -
J: TRBJ1-2
D: TRBD1
DNA: TGTGCCACCAGCAGAGGGGACAGTACTTATGGCTACACCTTC
CDR3: CATSRGDSTYGYTF

V: TRBV2
size: -
J: TRBJ2-3
D: TRBD1
DNA: TGTGCCAGCAGGACAGGGATTAGCACAGATACGCAGTATTTT
CDR3: CASRTGISTDTQYF

V: TRBV5-6
size: -
J: TRBJ2-7
D: -
DNA: TGTGCCAGCAGCACCAGCGAGGTCTCCTACGAGCAGTACTTC
CDR3: CASSTSEVSYEQYF

V: TRBV7-9
size: few
J: TRBJ1-4
D: -
DNA: TGTGCCAGCAGCTTCTTACAAGGGGCGAATGAAAAACCGTTTTTT
CDR3: CASSFLQGANEKPFF

V: TRBV2
size: -
J: TRBJ1-1
D: TRBD1
DNA: TGTGCCACCCGAAATGAGGGGGCTGCTGAAGCTTTCTTT
CDR3: CATRNEGAAEAFF

V: TRBV2
size: -
J: TRBJ2-7
D: TRBD2
DNA: TGTGCCAGCACCAGACTAGCGGGAGGAAGCGAGCAGTATTTC
CDR3: CASTRLAGGSEQYF

V: TRBV5-1
size: -
J: TRBJ1-2
D: -
DNA: TGCGCCAGCAGCTTGGCGCAGGCGGATGGCTACACCTTC
CDR3: CASSLAQADGYTF

V: TRBV27
size: once
J: TRBJ2-7
D: -
DNA: TGTGCCAGCAGTTCCCCGACACTTTCCTACGAGCAGTGCTTC
CDR3: CASSSPTLSYEQCF

V: TRBV19
size: many
J: TRBJ1-2
D: -
DNA: TGTGCCAGTAGTATCGGGGGGGTAAACACCTTC
CDR3: CASSIGGVNTF

V: TRBV6-5
size: -
J: TRBJ2-7
D: -
DNA: TGTGCCAGCAGTTTGCGGTTTTACTCCTACGAGCAGTACTTC
CDR3: CASSLRFYSYEQYF

V: TRBV7-2
size: -
J: TRBJ2-1
D: -
DNA: TGTGCCAGCAGCTCCCTGTGGGGCGATGAGCAGTTCTTC
CDR3: CASSSLWGDEQFF

V: TRBV5-1
size: once
J: TRBJ2-7
D: TRBD2
DNA: TGCGCCAGCAGCTATGACGGACTAGCGGGAGGGAGGTACGAGCAGTACTTC
CDR3: CASSYDGLAGGRYEQYF

V: TRBV7-8
size: -
J: TRBJ1-1
D: -
DNA: TGTGCCAGCAGCTTACTCTGGTTGGCAGAAGCTTTCTTT
CDR3: CASSLLWLAEAFF